Each of the 11 T cell receptor beta chains below was sequenced from the same sample in a study of blood T cells in healthy people across ages. PCR was performed a second time for about 7 to 11 cycles using a sample-barcoded 5' primer and a J-beta primer mix. Via MiXCR, TCRdb re-called the 5' RACE reads, giving one row per CDR3 protein. The table records about 640,000 distinct CDR3 sequences, approximately 50% of them present only once. The sequencing sample was made of blood. These receptors all stem from a man aged 55 to 70 in good health.

This clonotype occurred a few times. In DNA, the CDR3 is TGTGCCAGCAGCTCTGGGATCTCTGGGGCCAACGTCCTGACTTTC. Amino acid sequence: CASSSGISGANVLTF. The V call is TRBV5-5, the J call TRBJ2-6, with no clear D. Trimming pared 3 bases from V and 0 bases from J, leaving 7 bases between. This CDR3 has 15 amino acids. Germline V gene sequence: CDR1 SGHKS, CDR2 YYEKEE (reference sequence).

The chain carries TRBV20-1 and TRBJ2-3; D gene unclear. V was shortened by 1 base and J by 2 bases, with 19 bases between the two germline ends. This CDR3 region has 17 residues. Germline CDR1 is DFQATT and CDR2 is SNEGSKA (reference sequence). CDR3 protein: CSARGSQEVIYTDTQYF. CDR3 in DNA: TGCAGTGCTAGAGGGAGTCAGGAAGTTATTTACACAGATACGCAGTATTTT.

The V gene is TRBV6-5, the J gene TRBJ2-4; D unresolved. The J call may be mistaken, given a closer DNA end match to TRBJ2-7. Germline-derived CDR1 and CDR2 are MNHEY and SVGAGI. CDR3 length equals 12 residues. CDR3 loop: CASSSETYEQYF. CDR3 nucleotides: TGTGCCAGCAGTTCGGAAACCTACGAGCAGTACTTC.

This clonotype was counted only a few times. J is TRBJ2-3 and V is TRBV10-3; 7 bases are a match to TRBD2. The CDR3 is 15 residues long. Germline V CDR1 and CDR2: ENHRY, SYGVKD. J lost 4 bases, V lost 3 bases, and 7 bases had no gene match. CDR3 nucleotides: TGTGCCATCAGTGACCGGGGAGGGGTATCAGATACGCAGTATTTT. Translated, it gives CAISDRGGVSDTQYF.

This rearrangement joins TRBV20-1 to TRBJ2-3, with D unresolved. Germline-derived CDR1 and CDR2 are DFQATT and SNEGSKA (reference sequence). V dropped 0 bases and J dropped 8 bases, with 12 bases sitting between them. This CDR3 contains 13 residues. Here the CDR3 DNA reads TGCAGTGCTAGAGACCCCGATACCGGTACGCAGTATTTT. Amino acids: CSARDPDTGTQYF.

There are a few counts of this clonotype. V and J are TRBV5-6 and TRBJ2-1; D is uncertain. V was cut by 4 bases and J by 1 base, with 12 bases left in between. CDR1 SGHDT and CDR2 YYEEEE come from the germline V gene. The CDR3 runs to 15 residues. Here the CDR3 reads CASSPRSASYNEQFF. The CDR3 DNA is TGTGCCAGCAGCCCGAGGAGCGCGTCCTACAATGAGCAGTTCTTC.

J is TRBJ2-7 and V is TRBV20-1; D perhaps matches TRBD1 (6 bases). Germline V lookup: CDR1 DFQATT, CDR2 SNEGSKA (reference sequence). V was pared by 3 bases and J by 1 base, with 10 bases between. The CDR3 has 13 residues. The CDR3 bases are TGCAGTGCTAGGGGGGCGTGGTCCTACGAGCAGTACTTC. Encoded protein: CSARGAWSYEQYF.

The rearrangement joins TRBV20-1 to TRBJ1-2; 7 nucleotides agree with TRBD1. Trimming cost V 6 bases and J 8 bases; bases outside gene matches: 15. This CDR3 has 14 residues. Germline CDR1 and CDR2: DFQATT and SNEGSKA (reference sequence). CDR3 sequence: CSATGPDRVGGYTF. CDR3 coding DNA: TGCAGTGCGACCGGACCTGACAGGGTAGGAGGCTACACCTTC.

V usage is TRBV12-3 or TRBV12-4 and J usage is TRBJ2-1; D possibly matches TRBD1 or TRBD2 (7 bases each). The CDR3 has 15 residues. V was clipped by 5 bases and J by 6 bases, with 17 bases between them. Here the CDR3 reads CASSAGGGPPNEQFF. CDR3 nucleotides: TGTGCCAGCAGTGCAGGGGGGGGGCCACCCAATGAGCAGTTCTTC.

This rearrangement joins TRBV16 to TRBJ1-1, with D possibly TRBD1 on 6 matching bases. The CDR3 length is 18 residues. Trimming removed 0 bases from V and 1 base from J, with 18 bases in between. The V gene's germline CDR1 is KGHSY and CDR2 FQNENV. CDR3 loop: CASSQSSPNLGQNTEAFF. Written as DNA, the CDR3 is TGTGCCAGCAGCCAATCGTCGCCAAACTTGGGACAGAACACTGAAGCTTTCTTT. The variable domain in full, completed from reference TRBV16 and TRBJ1-1, reads GEEVAQTPKHLVRGEGQKAKLYCAPIKGHSYVFWYQQVLKNEFKFLISFQNENVFDETGMPKERFSAKCLPNSPCSLEIQATKLEDSAVYFCASSQSSPNLGQNTEAFFGQGTRLTVV.

This sequence joins TRBV6-2 or TRBV6-3 and TRBJ2-7; D is ambiguous. CDR3 length: 14 residues. Germline CDR1 and CDR2: MNHEY and SVGEGT. Trimming stripped 2 bases from V and 3 bases from J, with 11 bases between. The CDR3 reads CASSYIGFIYEQYF. As DNA, the CDR3 is TGTGCCAGCAGTTACATCGGATTCATCTACGAGCAGTACTTC.